These 23 T cell receptor beta chains came from one sample sequenced in a study of blood T cell repertoires in COVID-19. TCRdb's table, derived via immunoSEQ multiplex PCR, lists solely in-frame clones and lacks some. The sample consists of under 200,000 clones, roughly three quarters of them appearing once. Sample: peripheral blood. The receptors originated from a woman in her 40s with COVID-19, enrolled during active disease.

V gene TRBV6-6 combines with J gene TRBJ2-3, with 8 bases identical to TRBD1. This CDR3 spans 15 amino acids. The germline V gene encodes CDR1 MNHNY and CDR2 SVGAGI (reference sequence). J gave up 6 bases and V 4 bases, and 9 bases lay outside the gene matches. CDR3 protein: CASSSSGGIGDTQYF. Written as DNA, the CDR3 is TGTGCCAGCAGTTCCTCAGGGGGCATTGGGGATACGCAGTATTTT.

This chain links TRBV10-3 with TRBJ1-1, with TRBD1 matching over 9 bases. The V segment lost 6 bases and the J segment 7 bases; nucleotides outside the gene matches: 6. The CDR3 extends over 13 amino acids. CDR1 is ENHRY and CDR2 is SYGVKD in the germline V gene. In DNA form, the CDR3 reads TGTGCCATCAGGACGGGACAGGGTGTTGAAGCTTTCTTT. The encoded protein is CAIRTGQGVEAFF.

The gene calls are TRBV19 and TRBJ2-6; D is undetermined. CDR3 length: 13 amino acids. Germline V gives CDR1 LNHDA, CDR2 SQIVND (reference sequence). Trimming pared 10 bases from V and 4 bases from J, leaving 11 bases between. CDR3 coding DNA: TGTGCCACCGACTCGGCGGGGGCCAACGTCCTGACTTTC. Its translation is CATDSAGANVLTF.

Comment on this clone: This sample includes further DNA sequences coding for the same CDR3. The V call is TRBV11-2, the J call TRBJ1-4; possibly TRBD1 for D (5 bases). V was shortened by 1 base and J by 4 bases, with 7 bases between the two germline ends. This CDR3 is 14 amino acids long. Germline V gene data show CDR1 as SGHAT and CDR2 as FQNNGV. In DNA form, the CDR3 reads TGTGCCAGCAGCTTAGGCCAGGGTAATGAAAAACTGTTTTTT. Its protein is CASSLGQGNEKLFF.

The V gene is TRBV3-1 (or the pseudogene TRBV3-2), the J gene TRBJ1-1; the D is unclear. The CDR3 covers 16 residues. V was trimmed by 1 base and J by 0 bases, leaving 12 bases between them. Germline lookup yields CDR1 LGHDT and CDR2 YNNKEL (reference sequence). CDR3 nucleotide sequence: TGTGCCAGCAGCCAAGTCTCGATTGCTATGAACACTGAAGCTTTCTTT. Translated, it gives CASSQVSIAMNTEAFF.

The chain carries TRBV30 and TRBJ2-6; TRBD2 is a possible D gene (6 bases). Trimming cost V 3 bases and J 2 bases, with 20 bases left between them. The length of the CDR3 is 18 residues. Germline-derived CDR1 and CDR2 are GTSNPN and SVGIG (reference sequence). CDR3 bases: TGTGCCTGGAGCGAGGCAGGGTGGGGGGTTCCTGGGGCCAACGTCCTGACTTTC. Its protein product is CAWSEAGWGVPGANVLTF.

The V gene is TRBV25-1, the J gene TRBJ2-7, with 8 bases identical to TRBD1. The CDR3 totals 12 residues. V trimming: 6 bases; J trimming: 6 bases; junction bases outside the gene matches: 4. Per germline, CDR1 MGHDK and CDR2 SYGVNS. The CDR3 DNA follows: TGTGCCAGCAGATCACAGGGGGGCGAGCAGTACTTC. Translation gives CASRSQGGEQYF.

J is TRBJ2-1 and V is TRBV12-3 or TRBV12-4, with D perhaps TRBD1 (6 bases). V shed 3 bases and J shed 10 bases, with 13 bases lying between them. This CDR3 is built from 13 residues. CDR3 in amino acids: CASSFHSGVEQFF. In DNA form, the CDR3 reads TGTGCCAGCAGTTTCCATTCAGGGGTAGAGCAGTTCTTC.

The chain employs TRBV4-3 and TRBJ2-1; TRBD1 agrees at 10 bases. In germline, CDR1 is LGHNA, CDR2 YSLEER. The ends lost 4 bases at V and 4 bases at J; junction bases unmatched: 7. This CDR3 is 16 amino acids long. The CDR3 region is CASSPPGQGKYNEQFF. In nucleotides, the CDR3 is TGCGCCAGCAGCCCTCCGGGACAGGGGAAGTACAATGAGCAGTTCTTC.

This chain joins TRBV2 and TRBJ1-1; D call uncertain. V lost 6 bases and J lost 3, with 11 bases in between. The CDR3 sequence is 13 residues long. Germline loops: CDR1 SNHLY, CDR2 FYNNEI. CDR3 in DNA: TGTGCCAGCAGGGGTGACGGGGACACTGAAGCTTTCTTT. Translation: CASRGDGDTEAFF.

V usage is TRBV7-9 and J usage is TRBJ1-4; D is unclear. V shed 1 base and J shed 7 bases, with 10 bases lying between them. CDR1 is SEHNR, CDR2 FQNEAQ, per germline (reference sequence). This CDR3 is 14 amino acids long. The CDR3 protein is CASSLGLVAEKLFF. Here the CDR3 DNA reads TGTGCCAGCAGCTTAGGCCTAGTTGCTGAAAAACTGTTTTTT.

This clone was seen a handful of times. J is TRBJ2-3 and V is TRBV6-5; no clear D. The CDR3 extends over 15 amino acids. Trimming cost V 7 bases and J 2 bases, with 16 bases left between them. Germline lookup yields CDR1 MNHEY and CDR2 SVGAGI. The CDR3: CASNHGKTPTDTQYF. CDR3 DNA sequence: TGTGCCAGCAACCACGGTAAAACCCCCACAGATACGCAGTATTTT.

V gene TRBV5-1 combines with J gene TRBJ1-3; TRBD1 aligns across 7 bases. Germline V lookup: CDR1 SGHRS, CDR2 YFSETQ. CDR3 length equals 14 residues. The ends lost 2 bases at V and 4 bases at J; junction bases unmatched: 3. DNA for the CDR3: TGCGCCAGCAGCTTTGGGACAGCGGGAAACACCATATATTTT. Its translation: CASSFGTAGNTIYF. Filled out from reference TRBV5-1 and TRBJ1-3, the complete variable domain reads KAGVTQTPRYLIKTRGQQVTLSCSPISGHRSVSWYQQTPGQGLQFLFEYFSETQRNKGNFPGRFSGRQFSNSRSEMNVSTLELGDSALYLCASSFGTAGNTIYFGEGSWLTVV.

The CDR3 region has the DNA TGTGCCTGGAGGGGGACACCAAGGGGCTACACCTTC. Its translation is CAWRGTPRGYTF. This sequence joins TRBV30 and TRBJ1-2; a weak D match, TRBD1 (6 bases). V lost 3 bases, J lost 8 bases, and 13 bases lay in between. CDR1 is GTSNPN and CDR2 is SVGIG in the germline V gene (reference sequence). This CDR3 has 12 residues.

The V call is TRBV5-1, the J call TRBJ2-3; D not certain. Germline values: CDR1 SGHRS, CDR2 YFSETQ. This CDR3 region has 14 residues. Trimming cost V 0 bases and J 8 bases, with 13 bases left between them. The CDR3 DNA follows: TGCGCCAGCAGCTTGGAGGCGGTAGGTAGTACGCAGTATTTT. Protein product: CASSLEAVGSTQYF.

A note on this clone: The same CDR3 is also encoded by other DNA sequences in this sample. V is TRBV4-2 and J is TRBJ1-1; TRBD1 agrees at 9 bases. V trimming: 1 base; J trimming: 2 bases; junction bases outside the gene matches: 5. Germline CDR1 is LGHNA and CDR2 is YNFKEQ. The length of the CDR3 is 16 residues. For the CDR3, the DNA is TGTGCCAGCAGCCAAGGGGGACAGGGACTAAACACTGAAGCTTTCTTT. Protein sequence: CASSQGGQGLNTEAFF.

The chain couples TRBV12-3 or TRBV12-4 to TRBJ2-7; TRBD1 matches 9 bases. CDR3 size: 13 residues. J gave up 4 bases and V 6 bases, and 4 bases lay outside the gene matches. In nucleotides, the CDR3 is TGTGCCAGCAGAACACAGGGGGCTTACGAGCAGTACTTC. Translated, it gives CASRTQGAYEQYF.

The J gene is TRBJ1-2, the V gene TRBV23-1; TRBD1 matches 7 bases. TRBV23-1 is marked as an open reading frame, function uncertain. The CDR3 extends over 15 amino acids. Trimming removed 2 bases from V and 2 bases from J; junction bases left unmatched: 5. The CDR3 DNA reads TGCGCCAGCAGTCAAGCCCACAGGGGAAACTATGGCTACACCTTC. Translation: CASSQAHRGNYGYTF.

The sample holds many counts of this clone. V gene TRBV6-2 or TRBV6-3 combines with J gene TRBJ2-1, with TRBD1 matching over 10 bases. Germline loops: CDR1 MNHEY, CDR2 SVGEGT. Trimming at V came to 7 bases and at J to 8 bases, leaving 20 bases not matched to a gene. CDR3 length: 18 residues. CDR3 protein: CASTPMGQGSDGRYEQFF. The CDR3 nucleotides read TGTGCCAGCACCCCCATGGGACAGGGGTCTGATGGGCGATATGAGCAGTTCTTC.

The sample holds one count of this clone. The chain recombines TRBV6-5 with TRBJ1-3; D gene uncertain. The CDR3 is made up of 16 amino acids. The V end lost 0 bases, the J end lost 0 bases, and 9 bases lay between the germline ends. Germline lookup yields CDR1 MNHEY and CDR2 SVGAGI. CDR3 nucleotides: TGTGCCAGCAGTTACTCACCGTCCTACTCTGGAAACACCATATATTTT. Translated, it gives CASSYSPSYSGNTIYF.

The V and J genes are TRBV7-9 and TRBJ1-2; possible D gene TRBD1, 6 bases. V shed 3 bases and J shed 4 bases, with 21 bases lying between them. This CDR3 is 17 amino acids long. Germline V gene lookup returns CDR1 SEHNR and CDR2 FQNEAQ (reference sequence). The CDR3 nucleotides read TGTGCCAGCAGCTTGGCCACAGGGCTGGGGGTTCGCTATGGCTACACCTTC. Its translation is CASSLATGLGVRYGYTF.

The CDR3 is CASSAPDGEDTQYF. The CDR3 region has the DNA TGTGCCAGCAGCGCCCCGGACGGGGAAGATACGCAGTATTTT. The V call is TRBV7-9, the J call TRBJ2-3; a weak D match, TRBD2 (5 bases). CDR1 SEHNR and CDR2 FQNEAQ come from the germline V gene (reference sequence). The CDR3 is made up of 14 amino acids. Between the trimmed V and J ends, which lost 5 bases and 5 bases, there was a span of 14 bases.

The V and J genes are TRBV7-9 and TRBJ2-3; D may be TRBD2 (6 bases). This CDR3 has 14 residues. Trimming shortened V by 8 bases and J by 0 bases, and 12 bases separated the two germline ends. Per germline, CDR1 SEHNR and CDR2 FQNEAQ (reference sequence). The CDR3 reads CASAGPISTDTQYF. CDR3 sequence (DNA): TGTGCCAGCGCGGGACCAATTAGCACAGATACGCAGTATTTT.